This T cell receptor (beta chain) was identified in a study of shared clonotypes between healthy human individuals. The study, taken as a whole, reports: Only a few donors were included, so the genetic and exposure-history diversity represented was limited. The expectation was that sequencing depth would affect clonotype sharing among donors. All-four-donor shared clonotypes had higher generation probabilities than non-shared clonotypes did.

Adults of Caucasian background living in Nashville, Tennessee made up all donors. With regard to this clone: No antigen is known for it.

Trimming removed 1 base at V and 7 bases at J, with 11 bases between. The CDR3 spans 15 residues. The germline V gene has CDR1 SGHVS and CDR2 FQNEAQ. The repertoire was sequenced with immunoSEQ multiplex PCR; TCRdb's copy has only in-frame clones and lacks some. Among over a million clones listed, about 77% were seen once. The chain couples TRBV7-8 to TRBJ1-6, with D unclear. The sequencing input was memory CD4+ T cells sorted from blood. Regarding subset: CD45RA-negative fraction. This TCR was recovered from a young man in good health. This CDR3 reads CASSLVTRGNSPLHF. DNA of the CDR3: TGTGCCAGCAGCTTAGTGACAAGAGGGAATTCACCCCTCCACTTT.